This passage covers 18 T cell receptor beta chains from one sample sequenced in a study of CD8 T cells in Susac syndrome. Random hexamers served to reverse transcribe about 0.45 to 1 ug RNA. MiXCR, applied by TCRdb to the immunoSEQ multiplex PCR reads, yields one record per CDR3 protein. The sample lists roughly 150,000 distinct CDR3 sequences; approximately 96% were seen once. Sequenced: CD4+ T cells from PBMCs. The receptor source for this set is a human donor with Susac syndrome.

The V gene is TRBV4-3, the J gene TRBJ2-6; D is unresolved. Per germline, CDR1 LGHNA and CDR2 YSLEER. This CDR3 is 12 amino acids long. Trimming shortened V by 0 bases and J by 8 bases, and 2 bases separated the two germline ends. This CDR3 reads CASSQETNVLTF. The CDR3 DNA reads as TGCGCCAGCAGCCAAGAAACCAACGTCCTGACTTTC.

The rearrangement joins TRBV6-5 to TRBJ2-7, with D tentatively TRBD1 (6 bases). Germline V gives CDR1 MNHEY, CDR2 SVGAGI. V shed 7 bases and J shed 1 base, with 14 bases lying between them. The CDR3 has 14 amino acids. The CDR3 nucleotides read TGTGCCAGCACTAAACAGGGTGGGTCCTACGAGCAGTACTTC. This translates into CASTKQGGSYEQYF.

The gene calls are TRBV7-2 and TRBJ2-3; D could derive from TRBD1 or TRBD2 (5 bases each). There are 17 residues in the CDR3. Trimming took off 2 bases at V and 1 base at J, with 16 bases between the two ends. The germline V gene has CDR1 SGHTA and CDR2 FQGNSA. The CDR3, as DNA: TGTGCCAGCAGCTTACACGATTGGGGGACCGGCACAGATACGCAGTATTTT. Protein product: CASSLHDWGTGTDTQYF. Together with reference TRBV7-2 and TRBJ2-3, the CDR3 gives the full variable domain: GAGVSQSPSNKVTEKGKDVELRCDPISGHTALYWYRQSLGQGLEFLIYFQGNSAPDKSGLPSDRFSAERTGGSVSTLTIQRTQQEDSAVYLCASSLHDWGTGTDTQYFGPGTRLTVL.

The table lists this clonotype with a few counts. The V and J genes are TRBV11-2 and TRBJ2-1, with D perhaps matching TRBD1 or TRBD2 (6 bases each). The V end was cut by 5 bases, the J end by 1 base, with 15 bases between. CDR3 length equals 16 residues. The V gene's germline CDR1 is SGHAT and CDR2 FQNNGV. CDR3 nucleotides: TGTGCCAGCAGCCCGTCAGGCGGGACATCCTACAATGAGCAGTTCTTC. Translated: CASSPSGGTSYNEQFF.

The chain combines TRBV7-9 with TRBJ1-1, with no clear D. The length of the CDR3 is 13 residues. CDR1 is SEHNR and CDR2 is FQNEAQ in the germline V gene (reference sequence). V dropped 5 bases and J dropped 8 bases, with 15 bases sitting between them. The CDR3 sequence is CASSLREAAEAFF. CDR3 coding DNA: TGTGCCAGCAGCCTACGGGAGGCCGCCGAAGCTTTCTTT.

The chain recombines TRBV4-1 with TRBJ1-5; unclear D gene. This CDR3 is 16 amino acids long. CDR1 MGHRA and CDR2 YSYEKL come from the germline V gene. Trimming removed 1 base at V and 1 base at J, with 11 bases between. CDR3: CASSQVGGQSNQPQHF. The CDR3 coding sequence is TGCGCCAGCAGCCAAGTAGGCGGGCAGAGCAATCAGCCCCAGCATTTT.

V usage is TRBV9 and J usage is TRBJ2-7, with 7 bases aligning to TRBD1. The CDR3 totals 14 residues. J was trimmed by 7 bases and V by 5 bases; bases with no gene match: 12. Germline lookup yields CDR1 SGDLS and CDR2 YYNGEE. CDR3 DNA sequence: TGTGCCAGCAGTGATAACCGGGACAGAGGGGAGCAGTACTTC. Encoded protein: CASSDNRDRGEQYF. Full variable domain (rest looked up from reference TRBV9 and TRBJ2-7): DSGVTQTPKHLITATGQRVTLRCSPRSGDLSVYWYQQSLDQGLQFLIQYYNGEERAKGNILERFSAQQFPDLHSELNLSSLELGDSALYFCASSDNRDRGEQYFGPGTRLTVT.

The chain's CDR3 is CASSSQGAYEQYF. CDR3 coding DNA: TGTGCCAGCAGCTCACAGGGGGCGTACGAGCAGTACTTC. This rearrangement joins TRBV5-6 to TRBJ2-7, with 9 bases matching TRBD1. This CDR3 region has 13 residues. Germline values: CDR1 SGHDT, CDR2 YYEEEE. V dropped 3 bases and J dropped 4; count of bases not matched to a gene: 2. Combining the CDR3 with reference TRBV5-6 and TRBJ2-7 gives the whole variable domain DAGVTQSPTHLIKTRGQQVTLRCSPKSGHDTVSWYQQALGQGPQFIFQYYEEEERQRGNFPDRFSGHQFPNYSSELNVNALLLGDSALYLCASSSQGAYEQYFGPGTRLTVT.

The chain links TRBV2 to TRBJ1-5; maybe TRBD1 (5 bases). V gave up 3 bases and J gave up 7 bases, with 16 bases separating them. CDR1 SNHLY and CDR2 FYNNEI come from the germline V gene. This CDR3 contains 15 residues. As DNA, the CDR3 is TGTGCCAGCAGTGATCGGGACTACGGACGGCAGCCCCAGCATTTT. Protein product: CASSDRDYGRQPQHF.

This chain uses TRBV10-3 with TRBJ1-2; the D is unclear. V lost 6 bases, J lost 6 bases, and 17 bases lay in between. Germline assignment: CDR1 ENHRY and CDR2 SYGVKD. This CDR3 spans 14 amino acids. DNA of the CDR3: TGTGCCATCAGCCAAACGCAGGCGCCGAATGGCTACACCTTC. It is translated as CAISQTQAPNGYTF.

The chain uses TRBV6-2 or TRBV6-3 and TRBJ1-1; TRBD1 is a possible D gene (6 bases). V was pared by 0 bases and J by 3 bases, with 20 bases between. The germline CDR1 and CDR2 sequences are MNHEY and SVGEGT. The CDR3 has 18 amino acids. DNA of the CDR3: TGTGCCAGCAGTTACTCGAAAGGGGGTATTTCGGCTGACACTGAAGCTTTCTTT. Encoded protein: CASSYSKGGISADTEAFF.

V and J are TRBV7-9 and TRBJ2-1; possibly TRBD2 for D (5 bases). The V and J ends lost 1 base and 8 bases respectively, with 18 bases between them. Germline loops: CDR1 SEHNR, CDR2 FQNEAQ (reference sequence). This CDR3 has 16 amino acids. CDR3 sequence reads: CASSLEASLGVYEQFF. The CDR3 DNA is TGTGCCAGCAGCTTAGAGGCTAGTCTCGGGGTCTATGAGCAGTTCTTC.

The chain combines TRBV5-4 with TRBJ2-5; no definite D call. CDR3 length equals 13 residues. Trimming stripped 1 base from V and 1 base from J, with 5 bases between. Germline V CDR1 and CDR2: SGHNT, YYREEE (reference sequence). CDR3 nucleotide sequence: TGTGCCAGCAGCTTGTTAGGCCAAGAGACCCAGTACTTC. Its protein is CASSLLGQETQYF.

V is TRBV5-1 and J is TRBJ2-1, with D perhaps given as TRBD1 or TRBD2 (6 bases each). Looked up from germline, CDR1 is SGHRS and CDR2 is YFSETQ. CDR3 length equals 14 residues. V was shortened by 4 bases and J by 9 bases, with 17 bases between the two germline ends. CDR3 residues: CASSVGGETGEQFF. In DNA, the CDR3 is TGCGCCAGCAGCGTTGGAGGGGAGACAGGTGAGCAGTTCTTC.

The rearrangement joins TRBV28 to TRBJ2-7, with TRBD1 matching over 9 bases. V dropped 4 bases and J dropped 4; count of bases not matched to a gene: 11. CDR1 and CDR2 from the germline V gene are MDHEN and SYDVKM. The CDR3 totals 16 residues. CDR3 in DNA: TGTGCCAGCAGTTCCCTTTCCGGGACAGGGCCTTACGAGCAGTACTTC. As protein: CASSSLSGTGPYEQYF.

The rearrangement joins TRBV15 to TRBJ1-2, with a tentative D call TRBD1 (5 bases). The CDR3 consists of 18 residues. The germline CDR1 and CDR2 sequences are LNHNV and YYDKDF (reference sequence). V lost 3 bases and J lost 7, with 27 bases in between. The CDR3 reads CATSSSLGKQEYFLGYTF. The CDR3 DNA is TGTGCCACCAGCAGCTCTTTAGGTAAACAGGAATACTTCCTTGGCTACACCTTC.

The CDR3 DNA is TGCAGTGCTAGACCCGGTGAAGGTACGGGGTATGGCTACACCTTC. Protein sequence: CSARPGEGTGYGYTF. The chain uses TRBV20-1 and TRBJ1-2; D is uncertain. Deletions cut 2 bases from V and 5 bases from J, with 18 bases between. CDR1 and CDR2 from the germline V gene are DFQATT and SNEGSKA (reference sequence). The CDR3 length is 15 residues.

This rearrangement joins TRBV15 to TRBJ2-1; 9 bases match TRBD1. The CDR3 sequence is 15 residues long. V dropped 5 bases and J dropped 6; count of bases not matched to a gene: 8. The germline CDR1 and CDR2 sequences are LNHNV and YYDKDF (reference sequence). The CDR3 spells CATSRRDRALNEQFF. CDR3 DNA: TGTGCCACCAGCCGCCGGGACAGGGCTCTCAATGAGCAGTTCTTC.